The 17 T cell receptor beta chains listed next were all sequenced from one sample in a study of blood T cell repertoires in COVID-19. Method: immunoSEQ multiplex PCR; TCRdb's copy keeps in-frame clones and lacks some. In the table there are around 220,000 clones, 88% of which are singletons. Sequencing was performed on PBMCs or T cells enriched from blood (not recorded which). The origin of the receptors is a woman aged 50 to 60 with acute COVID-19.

CDR3 bases: TGTGCCAGCAGTTACGACGACGGGAGGGCCTTTAATTCCGGGGAGCTGTTTTTT. Amino acids: CASSYDDGRAFNSGELFF. V gene TRBV6-2 or TRBV6-3 combines with J gene TRBJ2-2; 8 nucleotides line up with TRBD2. The CDR3 length is 18 residues. Trimming took 2 bases from V and 6 from J; bases not matched to a gene: 14. Germline V CDR1 and CDR2: MNHEY, SVGEGT.

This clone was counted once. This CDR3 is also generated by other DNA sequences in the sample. This CDR3 reads CASGGTGGYNEQFF. In DNA form, the CDR3 reads TGTGCTAGTGGTGGGACAGGGGGTTATAATGAGCAGTTCTTC. This chain connects TRBV12-5 to TRBJ2-1; 11 bases are shared with TRBD1. The length of the CDR3 is 14 residues. In germline, CDR1 is LGHNT, CDR2 FRNRAP. Germline trimming cut 5 bases from V and 7 bases from J; bases unmatched to any gene: 4.

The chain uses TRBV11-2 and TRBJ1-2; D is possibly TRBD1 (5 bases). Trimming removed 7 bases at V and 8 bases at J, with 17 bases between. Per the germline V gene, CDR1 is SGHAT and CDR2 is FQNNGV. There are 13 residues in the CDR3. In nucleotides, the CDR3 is TGTGCCAGCACCGGGACGCCGGGAGCCGGCTACACCTTC. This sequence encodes CASTGTPGAGYTF.

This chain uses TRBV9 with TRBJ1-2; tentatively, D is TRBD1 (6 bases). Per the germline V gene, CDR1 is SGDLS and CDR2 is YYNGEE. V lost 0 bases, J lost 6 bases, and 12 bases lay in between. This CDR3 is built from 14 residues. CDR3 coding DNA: TGTGCCAGCAGCGTAGATTCGGGGGGCGATGGCTACACCTTC. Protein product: CASSVDSGGDGYTF.

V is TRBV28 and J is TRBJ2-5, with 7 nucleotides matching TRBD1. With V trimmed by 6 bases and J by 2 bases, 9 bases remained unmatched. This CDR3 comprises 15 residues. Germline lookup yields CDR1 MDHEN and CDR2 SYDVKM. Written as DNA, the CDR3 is TGTGCCAGCAGCCTAGGACAGGCAACACAAGAGACCCAGTACTTC. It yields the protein CASSLGQATQETQYF.

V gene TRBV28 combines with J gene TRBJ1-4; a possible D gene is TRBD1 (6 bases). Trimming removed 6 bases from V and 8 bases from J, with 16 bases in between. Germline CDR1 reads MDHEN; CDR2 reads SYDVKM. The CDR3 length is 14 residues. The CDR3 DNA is TGTGCCAGCAGAATAGGACAGTATGAGGAAAAACTGTTTTTT. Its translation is CASRIGQYEEKLFF.

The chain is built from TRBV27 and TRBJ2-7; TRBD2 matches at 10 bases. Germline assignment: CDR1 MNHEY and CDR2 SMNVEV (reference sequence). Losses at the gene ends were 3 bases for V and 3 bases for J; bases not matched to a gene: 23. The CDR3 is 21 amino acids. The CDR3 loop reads CASSFPSPASGSSSSVYEQYF. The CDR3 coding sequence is TGTGCCAGCAGTTTCCCGAGTCCCGCTAGCGGGAGTTCATCCTCCGTCTACGAGCAGTACTTC.

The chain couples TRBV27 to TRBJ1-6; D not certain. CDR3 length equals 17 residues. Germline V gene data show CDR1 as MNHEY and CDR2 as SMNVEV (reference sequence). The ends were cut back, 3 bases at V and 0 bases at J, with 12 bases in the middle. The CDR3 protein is CASSFEGRSSYNSPLHF. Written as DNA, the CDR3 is TGTGCCAGCAGTTTTGAGGGAAGGAGCTCCTATAATTCACCCCTCCACTTT.

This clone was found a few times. CDR3 nucleotides: TGTGCCAGTAGCTACGGGAACTTGAACACTGAAGCTTTCTTT. Amino acid sequence: CASSYGNLNTEAFF. The chain joins TRBV19 to TRBJ1-1; D gene unclear. With 6 bases removed from V and 0 bases from J, the gap between germline ends came to 11 bases. Germline V gene data show CDR1 as LNHDA and CDR2 as SQIVND (reference sequence). This CDR3 spans 14 amino acids.

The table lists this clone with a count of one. The CDR3 reads CASRIAGGLYEQYF. CDR3 in DNA: TGTGCCAGCAGAATAGCGGGAGGCCTCTACGAGCAGTACTTC. This chain connects TRBV27 to TRBJ2-7, with TRBD2 matching over 10 bases. CDR3 length equals 14 residues. Germline trimming cut 6 bases from V and 3 bases from J; bases unmatched to any gene: 5. Per germline, CDR1 MNHEY and CDR2 SMNVEV (reference sequence).

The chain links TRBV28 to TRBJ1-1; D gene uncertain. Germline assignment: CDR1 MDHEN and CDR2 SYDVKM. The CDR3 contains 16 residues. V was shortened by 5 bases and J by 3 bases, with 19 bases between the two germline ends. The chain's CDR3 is CASSTSDGVADTEAFF. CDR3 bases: TGTGCCAGCAGTACCTCCGACGGGGTAGCAGACACTGAAGCTTTCTTT.

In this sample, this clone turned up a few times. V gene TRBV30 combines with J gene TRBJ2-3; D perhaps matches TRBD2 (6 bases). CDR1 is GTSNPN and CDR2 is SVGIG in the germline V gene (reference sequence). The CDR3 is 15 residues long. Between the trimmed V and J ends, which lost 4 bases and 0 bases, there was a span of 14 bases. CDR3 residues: CAWKGGALSTDTQYF. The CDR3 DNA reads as TGTGCCTGGAAGGGCGGGGCCCTTAGCACAGATACGCAGTATTTT.

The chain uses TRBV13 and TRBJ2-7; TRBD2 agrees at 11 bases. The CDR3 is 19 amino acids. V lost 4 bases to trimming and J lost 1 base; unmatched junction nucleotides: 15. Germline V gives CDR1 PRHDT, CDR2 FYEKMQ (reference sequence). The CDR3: CASSSSTSLAGVLSYEQYF. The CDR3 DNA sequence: TGTGCCAGCAGCTCATCAACTTCACTAGCGGGAGTTTTGTCCTACGAGCAGTACTTC.

In DNA, the CDR3 is TGTGCCAGCAGCCCCCCCGACGTCCTGACTTTC. Its translation is CASSPPDVLTF. The chain employs TRBV7-9 and TRBJ2-6; D remains ambiguous. Trimming shortened V by 5 bases and J by 11 bases, and 7 bases separated the two germline ends. From germline, CDR1 is SEHNR and CDR2 FQNEAQ (reference sequence). The CDR3 sequence is 11 residues long.

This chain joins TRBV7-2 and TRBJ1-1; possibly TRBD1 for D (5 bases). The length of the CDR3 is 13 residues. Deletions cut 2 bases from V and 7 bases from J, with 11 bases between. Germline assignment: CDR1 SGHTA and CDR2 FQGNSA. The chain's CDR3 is CASSLRQSFEAFF. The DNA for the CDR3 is TGTGCCAGCAGCTTAAGACAGAGCTTTGAAGCTTTCTTT.

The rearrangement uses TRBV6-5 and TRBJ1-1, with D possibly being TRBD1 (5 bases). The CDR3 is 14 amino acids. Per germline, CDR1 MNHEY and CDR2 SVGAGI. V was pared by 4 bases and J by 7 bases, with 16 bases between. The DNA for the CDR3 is TGTGCCAGCAGTTTGGAGGGGAGGTTAGGTGAAGCTTTCTTT. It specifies CASSLEGRLGEAFF.

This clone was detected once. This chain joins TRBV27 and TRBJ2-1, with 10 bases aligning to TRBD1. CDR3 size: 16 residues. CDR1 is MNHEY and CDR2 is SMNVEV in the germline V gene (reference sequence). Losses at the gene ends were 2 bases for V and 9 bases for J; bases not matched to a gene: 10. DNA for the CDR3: TGTGCCAGCAGTTTAGGGGACAGGGGCGTTAAGGGTGAGCAGTTCTTC. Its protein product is CASSLGDRGVKGEQFF.